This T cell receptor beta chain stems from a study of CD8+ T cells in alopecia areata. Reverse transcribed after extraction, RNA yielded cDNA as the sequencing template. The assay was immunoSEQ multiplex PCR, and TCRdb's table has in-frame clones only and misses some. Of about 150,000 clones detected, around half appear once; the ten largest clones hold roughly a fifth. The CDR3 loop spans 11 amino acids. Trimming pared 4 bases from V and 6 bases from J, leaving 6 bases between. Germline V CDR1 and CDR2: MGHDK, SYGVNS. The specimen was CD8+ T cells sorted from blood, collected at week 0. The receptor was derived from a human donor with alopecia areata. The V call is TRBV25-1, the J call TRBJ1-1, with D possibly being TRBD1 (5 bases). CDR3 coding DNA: TGTGCCAGCAGTGGGGGCCCTGAAGCTTTCTTT. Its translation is CASSGGPEAFF.